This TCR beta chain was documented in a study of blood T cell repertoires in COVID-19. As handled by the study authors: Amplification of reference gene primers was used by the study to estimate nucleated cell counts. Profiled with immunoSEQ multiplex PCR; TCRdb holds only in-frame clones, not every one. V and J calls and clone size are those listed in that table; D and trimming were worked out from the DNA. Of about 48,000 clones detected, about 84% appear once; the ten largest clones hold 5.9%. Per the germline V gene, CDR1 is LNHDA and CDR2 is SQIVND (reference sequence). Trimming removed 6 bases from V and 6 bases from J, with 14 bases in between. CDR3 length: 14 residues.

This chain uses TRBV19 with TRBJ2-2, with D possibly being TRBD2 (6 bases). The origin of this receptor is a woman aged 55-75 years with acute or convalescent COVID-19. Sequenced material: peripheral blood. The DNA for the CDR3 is TGTGCCAGTAGGGAGGGGAGCCTCGCCGGGGAGCTGTTTTTT. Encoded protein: CASREGSLAGELFF.